These 32 T cell receptor beta chains were sequenced from one sample in a study of T cell clonality in common variable immunodeficiency. The data were produced by immunoSEQ multiplex PCR, yet TCRdb's version contains in-frame clones alone and is incomplete. This sample carries more than 55,000 clones, none of them present only once. The sample taken for sequencing was peripheral blood mononuclear cells. These receptors all stem from a person between 18 and 69 years old in good health.

This clone was seen at least ten times. The read ends 3 residues early relative to the CDR3; the germline J gene fills the gap. The V gene is TRBV5-5, the J gene TRBJ2-1; the match to TRBD2 covers 8 bases. The germline V gene encodes CDR1 SGHKS and CDR2 YYEKEE (reference sequence). The length of the CDR3 is 15 residues. V was pared by 4 bases and J by 3 bases, with 6 bases of the junction left unmatched. CDR3 DNA (partial): TGTGCCAGCAGCCTCAAGCGGGAGTACTACAATGAG. This gives the protein CASSLKREYYNE. From start to end, the CDR3 is CASSLKREYYNEQFF.

This clone was counted at least ten times. CDR3 sequence reads: CASSPRTGRNTEAFF. CDR3 bases read: TGTGCCAGCAGCCCCCGGACAGGGCGGAACACTGAA. The chain combines TRBV11-3 with TRBJ1-1, with 8 bases aligning to TRBD1. The observed sequence ends 3 residues before the CDR3 terminus, with the missing tail filled in from the germline J gene. Germline assignment: CDR1 SGHNT and CDR2 YENEEA. With 5 bases clipped from V and 1 base from J, the junction kept 6 bases outside the gene matches. The CDR3 loop spans 15 amino acids.

This clone was counted at least ten times. The read is 3 residues too short to cover the CDR3 end, so that end is filled in from the germline J gene. The rearrangement uses TRBV11-3 and TRBJ2-6; the D is unclear. Trimming cost V 7 bases and J 1 base, with 5 bases left between them. Per germline, CDR1 SGHNT and CDR2 YENEEA. This CDR3 has 13 amino acids. The sequenced part of the CDR3 DNA is TGTGCCAGCATCAGGTCTGGGGCCAACGTC. As protein: CASIRSGANV. The full CDR3 protein reads CASIRSGANVLTF.

Notes on this clone: The read finishes 3 residues shy of the CDR3 end, and the germline J gene is used to complete it. This chain connects TRBV2 to TRBJ2-7, with 7 bases aligning to TRBD2. Unmatched junction bases numbered 11, after V lost 6 bases and J lost 6 bases. There are 14 residues in the CDR3. CDR1 and CDR2 from the germline V gene are SNHLY and FYNNEI. CDR3 loop: CASRRGLSGREQYF. The sequenced part of the CDR3 DNA is TGTGCCAGCAGAAGGGGACTATCTGGGCGCGAG.

This clone was counted many times. Sequencing ends 3 residues short of the CDR3 end; the germline J gene provides the rest. The chain is built from TRBV10-2 and TRBJ2-7, with a weak D call TRBD1 (6 bases). The CDR3 totals 13 residues. Germline V gene lookup returns CDR1 WSHSY and CDR2 SAAADI. Trimming shortened V by 5 bases and J by 5 bases, and 13 bases separated the two germline ends. Here the CDR3 reads CASSTQGRNEQYF. The CDR3 bases that were read are TGCGCCAGCAGTACACAGGGTCGGAACGAG.

This clone was found many times. The read gets to within 3 residues of the CDR3 end, and the germline J gene fills in the rest. The chain has TRBV6-2 or TRBV6-3 and TRBJ2-5; TRBD2 matches at 8 bases. CDR1 and CDR2 (germline): MNHEY, SVGEGT. J was trimmed by 7 bases and V by 3 bases; bases with no gene match: 13. The CDR3 sequence is 16 residues long. The CDR3 DNA, read in part, is TGTGCCAGCAGTTATGCGGGGACTAGTGGTTATGCGACC. This translates into CASSYAGTSGYAT. The CDR3 reads in full as CASSYAGTSGYATQYF.

This clone showed up many times. The read falls 3 residues short of the CDR3 end, and the missing part is taken from the germline J gene. The chain joins TRBV20-1 to TRBJ2-1, with 8 bases identical to TRBD2. The ends lost 3 bases at V and 3 bases at J; junction bases unmatched: 7. The CDR3 extends over 15 amino acids. Looked up from germline, CDR1 is DFQATT and CDR2 is SNEGSKA (reference sequence). CDR3 loop: CSASETSVYYNEQFF. CDR3 DNA (partial): TGCAGTGCTAGTGAGACTAGCGTATACTACAATGAG.

This clone was found a few times. Read data end 3 residues before the CDR3 end; the end is taken from the germline J gene. The chain is built from TRBV11-3 and TRBJ2-1; D ambiguous. The CDR3 runs 12 residues. V was cut by 2 bases and J by 9 bases, with 8 bases left in between. CDR1 and CDR2 from the germline V gene are SGHNT and YENEEA. CDR3 DNA (partial): TGTGCCAGCAGCTTAAGTCGCGGTGAG. It is translated as CASSLSRGE. From start to end, the CDR3 is CASSLSRGEQFF. Full variable domain (rest looked up from reference TRBV11-3 and TRBJ2-1): EAGVVQSPRYKIIEKKQPVAFWCNPISGHNTLYWYLQNLGQGPELLIRYENEEAVDDSQLPKDRFSAERLKGVDSTLKIQPAELGDSAVYLCASSLSRGEQFFGPGTRLTVL.

This clone was counted ten times or more. The sequence runs out 3 residues before the end of the CDR3; the remainder is reconstructed from the germline J gene. The rearrangement links TRBV7-2 to TRBJ2-7, with D maybe TRBD1 (6 bases). Germline CDR1 reads SGHTA; CDR2 reads FQGNSA. This CDR3 comprises 14 residues. V lost 5 bases to trimming and J lost 2 bases, with 13 bases between them. CDR3 loop: CASSVLYRAYEQYF. The sequenced CDR3 bases are TGTGCCAGCAGCGTCTTGTACAGGGCCTACGAG. The full variable domain, completed using reference TRBV7-2 and TRBJ2-7, is GAGVSQSPSNKVTEKGKDVELRCDPISGHTALYWYRQSLGQGLEFLIYFQGNSAPDKSGLPSDRFSAERTGGSVSTLTIQRTQQEDSAVYLCASSVLYRAYEQYFGPGTRLTVT.

This clone was counted at least ten times. The read finishes 3 residues shy of the CDR3 end, and the germline J gene is used to complete it. J is TRBJ2-5 and V is TRBV20-1, with 8 bases identical to TRBD2. The germline CDR1 and CDR2 sequences are DFQATT and SNEGSKA (reference sequence). V lost 4 bases and J lost 0; bases outside the gene matches: 7. The length of the CDR3 is 15 residues. The sequenced CDR3 bases are TGCAGTGCTACCGGGACTAGAGGTGACCAAGAGACC. Amino acids: CSATGTRGDQET. The whole CDR3 protein is CSATGTRGDQETQYF.

This clone was counted at least ten times. The read ends 3 residues shy of where the CDR3 ends; the end is completed using the germline J gene. This chain joins TRBV5-5 and TRBJ2-1; weak D call: TRBD1 (6 bases). Between the trimmed V and J ends, which lost 5 bases and 0 bases, there was a span of 9 bases. Germline CDR1 is SGHKS and CDR2 is YYEKEE (reference sequence). The CDR3 loop spans 14 amino acids. CDR3 in amino acids: CASSRDTSYNEQFF. The CDR3 bases that were read are TGTGCCAGCAGTAGGGACACCTCCTACAATGAG. Complete variable domain (other parts from reference TRBV5-5 and TRBJ2-1): DAGVTQSPTHLIKTRGQQVTLRCSPISGHKSVSWYQQVLGQGPQFIFQYYEKEERGRGNFPDRFSARQFPNYSSELNVNALLLGDSALYLCASSRDTSYNEQFFGPGTRLTVL.

The table lists this clone with many counts. The read ends 3 residues shy of where the CDR3 ends; the end is completed using the germline J gene. The chain uses TRBV6-4 and TRBJ2-4; D unclear. The germline gives CDR1 MRHNA, CDR2 SNTAGT. The CDR3 contains 13 residues. With 2 bases removed from V and 1 base from J, the gap between germline ends came to 3 bases. The CDR3 sequence: CASSDRAKNIQYF. CDR3 DNA, as far as it was read: TGTGCCAGCAGTGACAGGGCCAAAAACATT.

Only a few counts were recorded for this clone. The read stops 3 residues short of the end of the CDR3; the missing end is completed from the germline J gene. The chain carries TRBV19 and TRBJ2-5; 8 bases match TRBD1. Trimming took 5 bases from V and 5 from J; bases not matched to a gene: 7. Germline V gene lookup returns CDR1 LNHDA and CDR2 SQIVND (reference sequence). CDR3 length equals 14 residues. The CDR3 region is CASSHNRGRETQYF. The DNA read from the CDR3 is TGTGCCAGTAGTCACAACAGGGGGAGGGAGACC.

In its sample, this clone was seen many times. The read ends 3 residues shy of where the CDR3 ends; the end is completed using the germline J gene. The gene calls are TRBV5-5 and TRBJ2-1; D gene ambiguous. In germline, CDR1 is SGHKS, CDR2 YYEKEE (reference sequence). The CDR3 is 12 amino acids. Between the trimmed V and J ends, which lost 2 bases and 9 bases, there was a span of 9 bases. The sequenced part of the CDR3 DNA is TGTGCCAGCAGCTTAACTACCAGTGAG. Translated: CASSLTTSE. In full, the CDR3 is CASSLTTSEQFF. Full variable domain (missing parts from reference TRBV5-5 and TRBJ2-1): DAGVTQSPTHLIKTRGQQVTLRCSPISGHKSVSWYQQVLGQGPQFIFQYYEKEERGRGNFPDRFSARQFPNYSSELNVNALLLGDSALYLCASSLTTSEQFFGPGTRLTVL.

This clone was recorded many times. The sequence runs out 3 residues before the end of the CDR3; the remainder is reconstructed from the germline J gene. The rearrangement joins TRBV30 to TRBJ2-5; 7 bases line up with TRBD2. This CDR3 is 14 amino acids long. Germline CDR1 and CDR2: GTSNPN and SVGIG (reference sequence). V dropped 5 bases and J dropped 4; count of bases not matched to a gene: 10. The part of the CDR3 DNA that was read is TGTGCCTGGGAGGGCGGGAGCGGTCCAGAGACC. It encodes CAWEGGSGPET. The entire CDR3 protein is CAWEGGSGPETQYF.

Many counts were recorded for this clone. Read coverage stops 3 residues before the CDR3 terminus; the germline J gene supplies the remainder. The genes are TRBV12-5 and TRBJ2-4; 14 bases agree with TRBD2. The CDR3 is 18 amino acids. Germline trimming cut 1 base from V and 7 bases from J; bases unmatched to any gene: 9. Germline V gives CDR1 LGHNT, CDR2 FRNRAP. The CDR3 loop is CASGLAGLAGGGGNIQYF. The sequenced CDR3 bases are TGTGCTAGTGGTTTGGCCGGACTAGCGGGAGGCGGAGGGAACATT.

In its sample, this clone was seen many times. The sequenced fragment ends 3 residues before the CDR3 boundary, so the rest is inferred from the germline J gene. The rearrangement uses TRBV7-2 and TRBJ2-3; tentative D call: TRBD1 (6 bases). This CDR3 contains 14 residues. V dropped 4 bases and J dropped 2 bases, with 10 bases sitting between them. CDR1 and CDR2 (germline): SGHTA, FQGNSA. CDR3 DNA (partial): TGTGCCAGCAGCTCGGACAGCAACACAGATACG. Translation gives CASSSDSNTDT. The entire CDR3 is CASSSDSNTDTQYF.

In this sample, this clone turned up many times. The DNA ends 3 residues before the CDR3 does, and the rest of the CDR3 is filled in from the germline J gene. The chain is built from TRBV14 and TRBJ2-1; D possibly corresponds to TRBD2 (6 bases). The CDR3 runs 14 residues. V lost 3 bases and J lost 9, with 15 bases in between. The germline gives CDR1 SGHDN, CDR2 FVKESK. The CDR3 bases that were read are TGTGCCAGCAGCCATAACGGGGGAGCTTTTGAG. The encoded protein is CASSHNGGAFE. The complete CDR3 reads CASSHNGGAFEQFF.

This clone was found many times. The read is 3 residues too short to cover the CDR3 end, so that end is filled in from the germline J gene. This chain joins TRBV20-1 and TRBJ2-3; 7 nucleotides align to TRBD2. The V and J ends lost 0 bases and 2 bases, in that order; junction bases with no gene match: 8. Germline CDR1 DFQATT, CDR2 SNEGSKA (reference sequence). The CDR3 runs 16 residues. The CDR3 DNA, read in part, is TGCAGTGCTAGAGAGGAGGCAGCGGGGTCCACAGATACG. It translates to CSAREEAAGSTDT. In full, the CDR3 reads CSAREEAAGSTDTQYF.

This clone was counted many times. The CDR3 end lies 3 residues beyond the end of the read and is filled in from the germline J gene. This sequence joins TRBV10-1 and TRBJ2-3; D is possibly TRBD2 (5 bases). The CDR3 loop spans 15 amino acids. CDR1 and CDR2 (germline): WNHNN, SYGVQD (reference sequence). V was pared by 3 bases and J by 8 bases, with 18 bases between. The sequenced part of the CDR3 DNA is TGCGCCAGCAGTGACACGGAGGTGGCGGCGGGTACG. Its translation: CASSDTEVAAGT. The CDR3 in its entirety is CASSDTEVAAGTQYF.

This clone was observed at least ten times. The DNA ends 3 residues before the CDR3 does, and the rest of the CDR3 is filled in from the germline J gene. The chain recombines TRBV7-8 with TRBJ1-2; D not resolved. The CDR3 spans 15 residues. The V and J ends lost 2 bases and 0 bases respectively, with 10 bases between them. Germline V gene lookup returns CDR1 SGHVS and CDR2 FQNEAQ. The CDR3 spells CASSLTGTANYGYTF. Incomplete CDR3 DNA: TGTGCCAGCAGCTTAACTGGTACGGCTAACTATGGC. The complete variable domain, with remaining parts taken from reference TRBV7-8 and TRBJ1-2, reads GAGVSQSPRYKVAKRGQDVALRCDPISGHVSLFWYQQALGQGPEFLTYFQNEAQLDKSGLPSDRFFAERPEGSVSTLKIQRTQQEDSAVYLCASSLTGTANYGYTFGSGTRLTVV.

This clone was seen many times. Coverage ceases 3 residues before the CDR3 finishes, and the germline J gene fills in the end. The gene calls are TRBV6-1 and TRBJ2-3, with 15 bases that match TRBD2. Per the germline V gene, CDR1 is MNHNS and CDR2 is SASEGT. The CDR3 runs to 15 residues. The trim removed 3 bases at V and 6 bases at J, leaving 1 base unmatched. This chain's CDR3 is CASSDGTSGRDTQYF. The sequenced part of the CDR3 DNA is TGTGCCAGCAGTGACGGGACTAGCGGGAGGGATACG.

This clone has ten or more counts. The read terminates 3 residues ahead of where the CDR3 ends, so the germline J gene completes it. The rearrangement uses TRBV7-8 and TRBJ2-7; D is undetermined. CDR3 size: 12 residues. V lost 5 bases and J 3 bases, leaving 8 bases between the germline ends. Germline V gene data show CDR1 as SGHVS and CDR2 as FQNEAQ. CDR3 bases read: TGTGCCAGCAGCCCAGTGGTCTACGAG. The encoded protein is CASSPVVYE. The complete CDR3 protein is CASSPVVYEQYF.

Only a few counts were recorded for this clone. The CDR3 goes on 3 residues after the read ends, and that part is filled in from the germline J gene. The V and J genes are TRBV20-1 and TRBJ2-5; 8 positions match TRBD1. The V segment lost 3 bases and the J segment 1 base; nucleotides outside the gene matches: 7. The germline CDR1 and CDR2 sequences are DFQATT and SNEGSKA (reference sequence). The CDR3 is made up of 15 amino acids. Partial CDR3 DNA: TGCAGTGCTAGTTGGTCAGGGGGCTCCCAAGAGACC. Its protein is CSASWSGGSQET. The complete CDR3 protein is CSASWSGGSQETQYF.

Of note for this clone: The read ends 3 residues shy of where the CDR3 ends; the end is completed using the germline J gene. V and J are TRBV11-3 and TRBJ1-5; 8 bases line up with TRBD1. With 5 bases clipped from V and 3 bases from J, the junction kept 6 bases outside the gene matches. The germline CDR1 and CDR2 sequences are SGHNT and YENEEA. The length of the CDR3 is 15 residues. The CDR3 DNA, read in part, is TGTGCCAGCAGCCCCGGGACAGGAAACAATCAGCCC. This translates into CASSPGTGNNQP. The CDR3 in full is CASSPGTGNNQPQHF.

In its sample, this clone was seen many times. The CDR3 end is not reached by the read, which stops 3 residues before it; the germline J gene fills it in. V gene TRBV5-1 combines with J gene TRBJ1-1; perhaps TRBD1 as D (5 bases). Trimming cost V 4 bases and J 1 base, with 8 bases left between them. The germline V gene has CDR1 SGHRS and CDR2 YFSETQ. There are 13 residues in the CDR3. The CDR3 loop reads CASSEDTNTEAFF. The covered CDR3 bases are TGCGCCAGCAGCGAGGACACGAACACTGAA.

There are many counts of this clone. The read falls 3 residues short of the CDR3 end, and the missing part is taken from the germline J gene. This chain links TRBV13 with TRBJ1-5, with TRBD1 identical over 8 bases. J was trimmed by 6 bases and V by 5 bases; bases with no gene match: 9. Germline-derived CDR1 and CDR2 are PRHDT and FYEKMQ (reference sequence). CDR3 size: 15 residues. The CDR3 loop reads CASSLGTGGGQPQHF. The sequenced part of the CDR3 DNA is TGTGCCAGCAGCCTGGGGACAGGTGGCGGTCAGCCC.

This clone was observed many times. The read terminates 3 residues before the CDR3 end, so the remaining end is supplied by the germline J gene. V and J are TRBV9 and TRBJ2-5, with D uncertain. In germline, CDR1 is SGDLS, CDR2 YYNGEE. The V gene lost 0 bases and the J gene lost 5 bases, with 14 bases spanning the gap. The CDR3 covers 15 residues. The CDR3: CASSVVPRLGETQYF. The covered CDR3 bases are TGTGCCAGCAGCGTAGTCCCGAGACTCGGGGAGACC.

With regard to this clone: The missing CDR3 end, 3 residues past where the read stops, is filled in from the germline J gene. This rearrangement joins TRBV5-1 to TRBJ2-7, with TRBD2 identical over 10 bases. Trimming took 3 bases from V and 0 from J; bases not matched to a gene: 3. The CDR3 runs to 15 residues. Germline V gene sequence: CDR1 SGHRS, CDR2 YFSETQ. The sequenced part of the CDR3 DNA is TGCGCCAGCAGCTCACTAGCGGGGATCTCCTACGAG. Its translation is CASSSLAGISYE. The entire CDR3 protein reads CASSSLAGISYEQYF. Full variable domain (missing parts from reference TRBV5-1 and TRBJ2-7): KAGVTQTPRYLIKTRGQQVTLSCSPISGHRSVSWYQQTPGQGLQFLFEYFSETQRNKGNFPGRFSGRQFSNSRSEMNVSTLELGDSALYLCASSSLAGISYEQYFGPGTRLTVT.

As concerns this clone: The read is 3 residues too short to cover the CDR3 end, so that end is filled in from the germline J gene. The chain combines TRBV5-1 with TRBJ2-1, with TRBD2 identical over 12 bases. Germline CDR1 is SGHRS and CDR2 is YFSETQ. With 6 bases clipped from V and 8 bases from J, the junction kept 6 bases outside the gene matches. The CDR3 has 14 amino acids. CDR3 amino acids: CASTTSGRTDEQFF. CDR3 DNA (partial): TGCGCCAGCACAACTAGCGGGAGGACCGATGAG.

The table lists this clone with a few counts. Sequencing ends 3 residues short of the CDR3 end; the germline J gene provides the rest. The gene calls are TRBV19 and TRBJ2-5, with D unclear. The CDR3 contains 12 residues. Germline V gene sequence: CDR1 LNHDA, CDR2 SQIVND (reference sequence). V lost 4 bases and J lost 2, with 5 bases in between. The CDR3 DNA, read in part, is TGTGCCAGTAGTAGCGATCAAGAGACC. This translates into CASSSDQET. The complete CDR3 sequence is CASSSDQETQYF.

This clone was recorded many times. The read falls 3 residues short of the CDR3 end, and the missing part is taken from the germline J gene. This chain connects TRBV7-6 to TRBJ1-4; tentatively, D is TRBD1 (5 bases). The CDR3 has 16 amino acids. V lost 1 base and J lost 7, with 16 bases in between. The germline V gene encodes CDR1 SGHVS and CDR2 FNYEAQ. CDR3 sequence: CASSLGQPGLAEKLFF. The CDR3 bases that were read are TGTGCCAGCAGCTTAGGACAGCCAGGGCTTGCTGAAAAA.